Below, one TCR beta chain is given with its context. No antigen is known for it. Germline-derived CDR1 and CDR2 are SGHVS and FQNEAQ. The CDR3 sequence is 16 residues long. V shed 1 base and J shed 0 bases, with 12 bases lying between them. The data belong to a study of cytomegalovirus exposure and HLA in healthy donors. The study's findings and limits: Owing to their indistinguishability, certain V segments, notably TRBV6-2 and TRBV6-3, were excluded. Specificity for CMV antigens was confirmed in vitro for a few of the CMV-associated chains. The study assumed roughly uniform donor sequencing depth for presence/absence analyses.

Primers included in the PCR were 60 Vbeta and 13 Jbeta primers. Clones were read by immunoSEQ multiplex PCR, and TCRdb kept only the in-frame ones, dropping some. This sample has 140,000 to 150,000 clones, with around 72% found just once. This chain connects TRBV7-8 to TRBJ1-2; D unclear. The specimen sequenced was PBMCs. This receptor was identified in a man aged 35-49 years in good health and CMV-seronegative. CDR3 sequence: CASSLVSRPSNYGYTF. CDR3 sequence (DNA): TGTGCCAGCAGCTTAGTTTCCCGTCCGTCTAACTATGGCTACACCTTC. The variable domain in full, with the rest retrieved from reference TRBV7-8 and TRBJ1-2, is GAGVSQSPRYKVAKRGQDVALRCDPISGHVSLFWYQQALGQGPEFLTYFQNEAQLDKSGLPSDRFFAERPEGSVSTLKIQRTQQEDSAVYLCASSLVSRPSNYGYTFGSGTRLTVV.